This T cell receptor (delta chain) was profiled in a study of γδ T cells in repeated Plasmodium falciparum infection. Germline lookup yields CDR1 TSWWSYY and CDR2 QGS. The CDR3 runs to 18 residues. Gammadelta T cells were flow-sorted from PBMC into Vgamma9/Vdelta2+ and Vdelta2-negative populations for bulk analysis. In its sample, this clone was seen many times. This probably arose from a read error, given a far larger clone one base away. This specimen includes other DNA sequences encoding the same CDR3. TCRdb re-called clones from the multiplex PCR reads via CATT. The sample records some 51,000 delta-chain clones, approximately 2% being singletons.

This receptor was taken from a pool of human donors (malaria-infected and uninfected, not separated). Sequenced material: gamma-delta T cells from blood. The V gene is given as TRDV1, and no J gene call is available; TRDD3, the D gene given by the table, was not confirmed from the DNA. The chain's CDR3 is CALGELIPILLGWDKLIF. The CDR3 bases are TGTGCTCTTGGGGAACTTATCCCTATTCTACTGGGTTGGGATAAGCTCATCTTT.